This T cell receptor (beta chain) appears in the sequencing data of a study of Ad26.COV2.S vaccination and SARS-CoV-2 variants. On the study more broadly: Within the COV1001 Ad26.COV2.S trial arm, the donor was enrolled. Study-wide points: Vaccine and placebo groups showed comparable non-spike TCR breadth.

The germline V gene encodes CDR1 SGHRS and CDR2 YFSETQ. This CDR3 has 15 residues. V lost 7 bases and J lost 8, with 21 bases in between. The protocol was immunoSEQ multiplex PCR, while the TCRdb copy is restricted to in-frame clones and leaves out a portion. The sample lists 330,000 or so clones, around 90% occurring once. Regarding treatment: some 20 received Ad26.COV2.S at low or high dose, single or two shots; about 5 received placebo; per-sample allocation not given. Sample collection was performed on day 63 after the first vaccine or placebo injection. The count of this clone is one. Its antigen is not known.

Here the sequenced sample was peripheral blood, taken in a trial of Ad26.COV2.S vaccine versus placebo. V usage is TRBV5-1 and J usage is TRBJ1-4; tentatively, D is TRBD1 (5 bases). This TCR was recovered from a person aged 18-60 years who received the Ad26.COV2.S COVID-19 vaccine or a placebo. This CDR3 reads CASASMGGLGEKLFF. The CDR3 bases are TGCGCCAGCGCGTCAATGGGGGGACTAGGGGAAAAACTGTTTTTT.